Listed below are T cell receptor beta chains from one sample, sequenced in a study of glioma-infiltrating T cells after dendritic cell vaccination. Data came from immunoSEQ multiplex PCR; TCRdb stores just in-frame clones and leaves some out. This table holds 30,000 to 40,000 clones, approximately 82% found once. Sequences were derived from blood, sampled before dendritic cell vaccination. These receptors all come from a human donor with glioblastoma. Both conserved end residues are part of each CDR3. The D gene is left open where the match is weak. Clone size, where shown, is once, few, many, or a class for clones that have expanded.

D gene: .
clone size: .
J gene: TRBJ1-2
V gene: TRBV13
CDR3 protein: CASSFRTDGNYGYTF
CDR3 DNA: TGTGCCAGCAGCTTTCGGACAGACGGAAACTATGGCTACACCTTC

D gene: .
clone size: .
J gene: TRBJ2-3
V gene: TRBV7-9
CDR3 protein: CASSLEAATDTQYF
CDR3 DNA: TGTGCCAGCAGCTTAGAAGCGGCCACAGATACGCAGTATTTT

D gene: .
clone size: .
J gene: TRBJ2-7
V gene: TRBV11-2
CDR3 protein: CASSLGSSYEQYF
CDR3 DNA: TGTGCCAGCAGCTTAGGCAGCTCCTACGAGCAGTACTTC

D gene: .
clone size: .
J gene: TRBJ1-4
V gene: TRBV10-1
CDR3 protein: CASSRLTGKATNEKLFF
CDR3 DNA: TGCGCCAGCAGTCGCCTTACAGGTAAAGCAACTAATGAAAAACTGTTTTTT

D gene: TRBD1
clone size: .
J gene: TRBJ1-2
V gene: TRBV7-6
CDR3 protein: CASSLLRVGTGQFDGYTF
CDR3 DNA: TGTGCCAGCAGCTTATTGCGCGTTGGGACAGGGCAATTCGATGGCTACACCTTC

D gene: .
clone size: few
J gene: TRBJ1-3
V gene: TRBV11-3
CDR3 protein: CASSLVAGAGNTIYF
CDR3 DNA: TGTGCCAGCAGCCTCGTAGCGGGGGCTGGAAACACCATATATTTT

D gene: .
clone size: .
J gene: TRBJ2-5
V gene: TRBV5-4
CDR3 protein: CASSLDPDQETQYF
CDR3 DNA: TGTGCCAGCAGCTTGGATCCGGACCAAGAGACCCAGTACTTC

D gene: .
clone size: .
J gene: TRBJ2-6
V gene: TRBV7-2
CDR3 protein: CASSPFAGLSGANVLTF
CDR3 DNA: TGTGCCAGCAGCCCCTTCGCGGGTCTCTCTGGGGCCAACGTCCTGACTTTC

D gene: TRBD2
clone size: few
J gene: TRBJ2-1
V gene: TRBV18
CDR3 protein: CASSPPQSKLTARGGHNEQFF
CDR3 DNA: TGTGCCAGCTCACCACCACAGTCCAAGTTAACTGCGCGGGGGGGTCACAATGAGCAGTTCTTC

D gene: .
clone size: .
J gene: TRBJ2-3
V gene: TRBV7-2
CDR3 protein: CASSLGGGFSTDTQYF
CDR3 DNA: TGTGCCAGCAGCTTGGGGGGGGGCTTTAGTACAGATACGCAGTATTTT

D gene: .
clone size: .
J gene: TRBJ1-2
V gene: TRBV27
CDR3 protein: CASSLSRANYGYTF
CDR3 DNA: TGTGCCAGCAGTTTATCCAGGGCTAACTATGGCTACACCTTC

D gene: .
clone size: .
J gene: TRBJ2-4
V gene: TRBV9
CDR3 protein: CASSEAGYGNIQYF
CDR3 DNA: TGTGCCAGCAGCGAAGCAGGGTACGGAAACATTCAGTACTTC

D gene: TRBD2
clone size: .
J gene: TRBJ2-1
V gene: TRBV6-4
CDR3 protein: CASSPSGGDHDEQFF
CDR3 DNA: TGTGCCAGCAGTCCTAGCGGGGGGGACCACGATGAGCAGTTCTTC

D gene: .
clone size: .
J gene: TRBJ2-6
V gene: TRBV28
CDR3 protein: CASIESGSGANVLTF
CDR3 DNA: TGTGCCAGCATCGAGAGCGGCTCTGGGGCCAACGTCCTGACTTTC

D gene: TRBD1
clone size: .
J gene: TRBJ2-5
V gene: TRBV7-3
CDR3 protein: CASSSTGGVSETQYF
CDR3 DNA: TGTGCCAGCAGCTCGACAGGGGGAGTCTCGGAGACCCAGTACTTC

D gene: .
clone size: .
J gene: TRBJ1-1
V gene: TRBV9
CDR3 protein: CASSPRRGLSEAFF
CDR3 DNA: TGTGCCAGCAGCCCCCGAAGAGGGTTATCCGAAGCTTTCTTT

D gene: TRBD2
clone size: .
J gene: TRBJ2-3
V gene: TRBV9
CDR3 protein: CASSVWSGGAYTDTQYF
CDR3 DNA: TGTGCCAGCAGCGTATGGAGCGGGGGGGCCTACACAGATACGCAGTATTTT

D gene: .
clone size: .
J gene: TRBJ1-6
V gene: TRBV7-9
CDR3 protein: CASSLNAGGNSPLHF
CDR3 DNA: TGTGCCAGCAGTCTTAACGCGGGAGGTAATTCCCCCCTCCACTTT

D gene: .
clone size: .
J gene: TRBJ1-2
V gene: TRBV5-1
CDR3 protein: CASSPPGGQDGYTF
CDR3 DNA: TGCGCCAGCAGCCCCCCGGGGGGGCAGGATGGCTACACCTTC

D gene: .
clone size: few
J gene: TRBJ1-5
V gene: TRBV27
CDR3 protein: CASSFLGRGDQPQHF
CDR3 DNA: TGTGCCAGCAGTTTTCTAGGCAGGGGTGATCAGCCCCAGCATTTT

D gene: TRBD1
clone size: .
J gene: TRBJ2-2
V gene: TRBV10-1
CDR3 protein: CARLRPKGTGFGELFF
CDR3 DNA: TGCGCCAGGTTGCGACCCAAGGGGACAGGGTTCGGGGAGCTGTTTTTT

D gene: .
clone size: .
J gene: TRBJ2-5
V gene: TRBV27
CDR3 protein: CASSLYGRAYQETQYF
CDR3 DNA: TGTGCCAGCAGTTTATACGGCAGGGCCTACCAAGAGACCCAGTACTTC

D gene: .
clone size: .
J gene: TRBJ2-1
V gene: TRBV5-6
CDR3 protein: CASSLADRSDEQFF
CDR3 DNA: TGTGCCAGCAGCTTGGCCGACCGGAGCGATGAGCAGTTCTTC

D gene: TRBD1
clone size: .
J gene: TRBJ1-2
V gene: TRBV29-1
CDR3 protein: CSVDQTGVGYTF
CDR3 DNA: TGCAGCGTCGACCAGACAGGGGTTGGCTACACCTTC

D gene: .
clone size: once
J gene: TRBJ1-2
V gene: TRBV15
CDR3 protein: CATSSDGAPPDGYTF
CDR3 DNA: TGTGCCACCAGCAGCGATGGGGCCCCACCGGATGGCTACACCTTC

D gene: .
clone size: .
J gene: TRBJ2-2
V gene: TRBV7-8
CDR3 protein: CASSLPTGFTGELFF
CDR3 DNA: TGTGCCAGCAGCTTGCCGACGGGATTCACCGGGGAGCTGTTTTTT

D gene: TRBD2
clone size: .
J gene: TRBJ2-5
V gene: TRBV5-4
CDR3 protein: CASVGTSGGGETQYF
CDR3 DNA: TGTGCCAGCGTCGGAACTAGCGGGGGGGGAGAGACCCAGTACTTC

D gene: .
clone size: few
J gene: TRBJ1-2
V gene: TRBV12-5
CDR3 protein: CASGLLPGRGRYGYTF
CDR3 DNA: TGTGCTAGTGGTTTGCTCCCCGGGCGGGGTCGCTATGGCTACACCTTC

D gene: TRBD1
clone size: .
J gene: TRBJ2-4
V gene: TRBV6-5
CDR3 protein: CASSYNRGEKNIQYF
CDR3 DNA: TGTGCCAGCAGTTACAACAGGGGGGAAAAAAACATTCAGTACTTC

D gene: TRBD1
clone size: .
J gene: TRBJ1-3
V gene: TRBV11-2
CDR3 protein: CASSPWTGGSGNTIYF
CDR3 DNA: TGTGCCAGCAGCCCGTGGACAGGGGGGTCCGGAAACACCATATATTTT

D gene: .
clone size: .
J gene: TRBJ1-2
V gene: TRBV7-9
CDR3 protein: CASSPSLGGYTF
CDR3 DNA: TGTGCCAGCAGCCCGTCCCTAGGCGGCTACACCTTC

D gene: .
clone size: once
J gene: TRBJ1-6
V gene: TRBV9
CDR3 protein: CASSTRQYNSPLHF
CDR3 DNA: TGTGCCAGCAGCACGAGACAGTATAATTCACCCCTCCACTTT